One sample yielded the 20 T cell receptor beta chains listed below, sequenced in a study of cytomegalovirus exposure and HLA in healthy donors (dated by TCRdb to 2015 to 2018). Library preparation employed the immunoSEQ multiplex PCR assay. A mixture of 60 forward primers for TCR Vbeta segments and 13 reverse primers for TCR Jbeta segments was used in the multiplex PCR. TCRdb retrieved this table from immuneACCESS and kept in-frame rearrangements only. Not all clones are present; in checked studies, unresolved V genes account for under half, and no reason is known for the remainder. The sample includes 250,000 to 350,000 clones, with roughly two thirds observed a single time. 2% to 2.5% of the sample lies in the top ten. The sequencing sample was made of PBMCs. Source of these receptors: a female donor in good health and CMV-seronegative.

The V call is TRBV7-2, the J call TRBJ1-5, with D possibly matching TRBD1 (6 bases). Germline values: CDR1 SGHTA, CDR2 FQGNSA. The CDR3 is 15 residues long. V dropped 5 bases and J dropped 1 base, with 12 bases sitting between them. CDR3 sequence: CASSQTGRSNQPQHF. CDR3 nucleotide sequence: TGTGCCAGCAGCCAGACAGGACGCAGCAATCAGCCCCAGCATTTT.

V is TRBV9 and J is TRBJ2-3; 8 nucleotides match TRBD2. V was pared by 4 bases and J by 2 bases, with 6 bases of the junction left unmatched. Per germline, CDR1 SGDLS and CDR2 YYNGEE. CDR3 length: 15 residues. The CDR3 coding sequence is TGTGCCAGCAGCTCCACTAGCGGTCCCACAGATACGCAGTATTTT. It yields the protein CASSSTSGPTDTQYF.

The V call is TRBV7-8, the J call TRBJ1-4; no definite D call. Trimming shortened V by 5 bases and J by 7 bases, and 17 bases separated the two germline ends. The CDR3 consists of 15 residues. CDR1 and CDR2 from the germline V gene are SGHVS and FQNEAQ. CDR3 in amino acids: CASSPGSRVGEKLFF. DNA of the CDR3: TGTGCCAGCAGCCCAGGCTCCCGTGTGGGTGAAAAACTGTTTTTT.

The rearrangement joins TRBV7-8 to TRBJ1-1; 8 bases are a match to TRBD1. The CDR3 contains 16 residues. Looked up from germline, CDR1 is SGHVS and CDR2 is FQNEAQ. V shed 4 bases and J 0 bases; nucleotides not matched to a gene: 7. DNA for the CDR3: TGTGCCAGCAGCTGGGACAGGCAGCTAATGAACACTGAAGCTTTCTTT. It is translated as CASSWDRQLMNTEAFF.

The chain is built from TRBV27 and TRBJ2-3, with 14 bases identical to TRBD2. V lost 6 bases and J lost 4; bases outside the gene matches: 6. Looked up from germline, CDR1 is MNHEY and CDR2 is SMNVEV (reference sequence). The CDR3 loop spans 16 amino acids. The chain's CDR3 is CASSQGTSGSADTQYF. Written as DNA, the CDR3 is TGTGCCAGCAGCCAAGGGACTAGCGGGAGCGCAGATACGCAGTATTTT.

The chain employs TRBV7-3 and TRBJ2-3, with D possibly being TRBD2 (5 bases). The CDR3 is 16 amino acids. The V gene's germline CDR1 is SGHTA and CDR2 FQGTGA. V dropped 5 bases and J dropped 0 bases, with 15 bases sitting between them. CDR3 nucleotides: TGTGCCAGCAGCCGCCTAGCAGCTGCTAGCACAGATACGCAGTATTTT. Translating gives CASSRLAAASTDTQYF.

V and J are TRBV11-3 and TRBJ1-2; tentatively, D is TRBD1 (5 bases). Per germline, CDR1 SGHNT and CDR2 YENEEA. The CDR3 length is 15 residues. V was shortened by 5 bases and J by 0 bases, with 13 bases between the two germline ends. The CDR3: CASSGGAATNYGYTF. CDR3 nucleotides: TGTGCCAGCAGCGGAGGGGCAGCCACTAACTATGGCTACACCTTC.

V gene TRBV7-9 combines with J gene TRBJ2-2; D is perhaps TRBD1 (6 bases). Trimming pared 5 bases from V and 4 bases from J, leaving 20 bases between. CDR3 length: 17 amino acids. The V gene's germline CDR1 is SEHNR and CDR2 FQNEAQ (reference sequence). This chain's CDR3 is CASSPLGGGPTTGELFF. Written as DNA, the CDR3 is TGTGCCAGCAGCCCGCTAGGTGGGGGCCCTACCACCGGGGAGCTGTTTTTT.

Only a few counts were recorded for this clone. The chain couples TRBV5-1 to TRBJ1-2, with 11 bases aligning to TRBD1. The germline gives CDR1 SGHRS, CDR2 YFSETQ. With 0 bases clipped from V and 8 bases from J, the junction kept 6 bases outside the gene matches. This CDR3 spans 15 amino acids. The CDR3: CASSLAGTGGGGYTF. The CDR3 DNA sequence: TGCGCCAGCAGCTTGGCCGGGACAGGGGGAGGCGGCTACACCTTC.

This clone has more than one count but fewer than ten. V usage is TRBV19 and J usage is TRBJ1-5, with D perhaps TRBD1 (5 bases). V lost 10 bases, J lost 0 bases, and 13 bases lay in between. This CDR3 region has 14 residues. Per the germline V gene, CDR1 is LNHDA and CDR2 is SQIVND (reference sequence). For the CDR3, the DNA is TGTGCCACTGTAGGGGCGGATAGCAATCAGCCCCAGCATTTT. It codes for CATVGADSNQPQHF.

This sequence joins TRBV5-6 and TRBJ2-5; unclear D gene. This CDR3 has 14 amino acids. Trimming pared 0 bases from V and 3 bases from J, leaving 9 bases between. The germline CDR1 and CDR2 sequences are SGHDT and YYEEEE. The CDR3 sequence is CASSLGGRKETQYF. As DNA, the CDR3 is TGTGCCAGCAGCTTGGGTGGCAGGAAAGAGACCCAGTACTTC.

This clone appeared a single time. The chain is built from TRBV7-9 and TRBJ2-3, with TRBD2 matching over 14 bases. Per germline, CDR1 SEHNR and CDR2 FQNEAQ (reference sequence). This CDR3 region has 17 residues. V trimming: 5 bases; J trimming: 0 bases; junction bases outside the gene matches: 4. The CDR3 DNA reads as TGTGCCAGCAGCGCTAGACTAGCGGGAGGGAGCACAGATACGCAGTATTTT. It is translated as CASSARLAGGSTDTQYF. Looking up the rest from reference TRBV7-9 and TRBJ2-3 gives the full variable domain: DTGVSQNPRHKITKRGQNVTFRCDPISEHNRLYWYRQTLGQGPEFLTYFQNEAQLEKSRLLSDRFSAERPKGSFSTLEIQRTEQGDSAMYLCASSARLAGGSTDTQYFGPGTRLTVL.

V usage is TRBV14 and J usage is TRBJ2-1, with a possible D match to TRBD2 (6 bases). This CDR3 is built from 16 residues. V lost 1 base to trimming and J lost 0 bases, with 10 bases between them. Germline V gives CDR1 SGHDN, CDR2 FVKESK. CDR3 nucleotides: TGTGCCAGCAGCCAAGTCCGGGAGAGCTCCTACAATGAGCAGTTCTTC. Encoded protein: CASSQVRESSYNEQFF.

This clone was seen only once. The chain combines TRBV19 with TRBJ1-1, with 7 bases fitting TRBD1. This CDR3 is 16 amino acids long. Germline V gives CDR1 LNHDA, CDR2 SQIVND (reference sequence). The V segment lost 8 bases and the J segment 0 bases; nucleotides outside the gene matches: 12. CDR3 coding DNA: TGTGCCAGTTCCGGACAGGAGGGGGCGATGAACACTGAAGCTTTCTTT. The encoded protein is CASSGQEGAMNTEAFF.

The V gene is TRBV10-3, the J gene TRBJ2-3, with D possibly matching TRBD1 (5 bases). This CDR3 has 13 residues. The V and J ends lost 2 bases and 4 bases respectively, with 7 bases between them. CDR1 and CDR2 (germline): ENHRY, SYGVKD. CDR3 region: CAISEQGPDTQYF. The CDR3 nucleotides are TGTGCCATCAGTGAGCAGGGCCCAGATACGCAGTATTTT.

The chain employs TRBV30 and TRBJ1-1; D unclear. The germline gives CDR1 GTSNPN, CDR2 SVGIG (reference sequence). CDR3 length equals 14 residues. V was shortened by 4 bases and J by 3 bases, with 15 bases between the two germline ends. CDR3 sequence: CAWTRLRRDTEAFF. Written as DNA, the CDR3 is TGTGCCTGGACCCGACTCCGACGGGACACTGAAGCTTTCTTT.

The J gene is TRBJ2-7, the V gene TRBV2; a weak D match, TRBD1 (6 bases). V dropped 3 bases and J dropped 6 bases, with 15 bases sitting between them. CDR3 length equals 14 residues. CDR1 is SNHLY, CDR2 FYNNEI, per germline. In nucleotides, the CDR3 is TGTGCCAGCAGTGATACAGGGCTTTTCGGCGAGCAGTACTTC. Its protein product is CASSDTGLFGEQYF.

The chain is built from TRBV25-1 and TRBJ1-1, with a weak D call TRBD1 (5 bases). V lost 2 bases and J lost 8, with 9 bases in between. CDR1 and CDR2 from the germline V gene are MGHDK and SYGVNS. This CDR3 contains 12 residues. CDR3 nucleotide sequence: TGTGCCAGCAGTGAACTCGGGGGAGAAGCTTTCTTT. Residues: CASSELGGEAFF.

V gene TRBV5-4 combines with J gene TRBJ1-4; tentative D call: TRBD1 (6 bases). Trimming removed 3 bases at V and 5 bases at J, with 14 bases between. The CDR3 sequence is 15 residues long. Looked up from germline, CDR1 is SGHNT and CDR2 is YYREEE (reference sequence). The CDR3 is CASSSTRTENEKLFF. The DNA of the CDR3 is TGTGCCAGCAGCTCTACCCGGACAGAAAATGAAAAACTGTTTTTT.

There are a few counts of this clone. The rearrangement uses TRBV5-6 and TRBJ2-7, with 8 bases fitting TRBD2. In germline, CDR1 is SGHDT, CDR2 YYEEEE. The ends lost 3 bases at V and 4 bases at J; junction bases unmatched: 15. The CDR3 sequence is 17 residues long. CDR3: CASSSSREGLGGYEQYF. The CDR3 nucleotides read TGTGCCAGCAGCTCGTCCCGGGAGGGACTAGGAGGGTACGAGCAGTACTTC.